This T cell receptor beta chain is drawn from a study of cytomegalovirus exposure and HLA in healthy donors. Across the study: Unique TCRs numbering about 85 million, obtained from HLA-typed donors, made up an early data release.

The PCR used 60 Vbeta and 13 Jbeta primers. Repertoires were generated with immunoSEQ multiplex PCR, while TCRdb's copy carries only in-frame clones and drops some. The profile shows about 130,000 clones, 77% of them singletons. V dropped 4 bases and J dropped 4; count of bases not matched to a gene: 6. The CDR3 runs 14 residues. The germline V gene has CDR1 SGHDT and CDR2 YYEEEE. The gene calls are TRBV5-6 and TRBJ2-3, with TRBD2 identical over 7 bases. Input material: PBMCs. The sequence was collected from a male donor in good health and CMV-seropositive. CDR3 nucleotides: TGTGCCAGCAGCACGACTAGCCCCTCAGATACGCAGTATTTT. As protein: CASSTTSPSDTQYF.